A selection of T cell receptor beta chains follows, all from one sample in a study of T cells in Graves' hyperthyroidism and ophthalmopathy. TCRdb used MiXCR to reprocess the multiplex PCR reads, holding one entry per CDR3 protein. Here the sample spans hundreds of thousands of distinct CDR3 sequences, under 45% being singletons. Sequenced material: blood. All receptors derive from a woman in her thirties or forties with Graves' hyperthyroidism. CDR3s include the opening cysteine and the closing phenylalanine or tryptophan. A D gene is named only where the DNA matches it firmly. For some rows the clone size is stated as once, few or many, or as a class when expanded; others skip it.

-	TRBJ2-2	-	TRBV9	TGTGCCAGCAGCGGCGGACAGCCCGGGGAGCTGTTTTTT	CASSGGQPGELFF
-	TRBJ1-2	-	TRBV12-3/TRBV12-4	TGTGCCAGCAGTTTCCTCCCCGACAGCAACTATGGCTACACCTTC	CASSFLPDSNYGYTF
TRBD1	TRBJ2-2	-	TRBV7-2	TGTGCCAGCAGCTTAGTAGGGACAGGGCGGGGCGAGCTGTTTTTT	CASSLVGTGRGELFF
-	TRBJ1-4	-	TRBV5-1	TGCGCCAGCAGCTTGGATTCTCTAACTAATGAAAAACTGTTTTTT	CASSLDSLTNEKLFF
-	TRBJ2-1	few	TRBV7-2	TGTGCCAGCAGTCCAAGGGTGACTGGGCGGAATGAGCAGTTCTTC	CASSPRVTGRNEQFF
-	TRBJ1-5	-	TRBV7-2	TGTGCCAGCAGCTTAGAAGTGGGCGGTCAGCCCCAGCATTTT	CASSLEVGGQPQHF
-	TRBJ1-2	many	TRBV12-5	TGTGCTAGTGGTTTCGGCGGATATGGCTACACCTTC	CASGFGGYGYTF
TRBD2	TRBJ2-2	-	TRBV10-3	TGTGCCAGCTCACCCACAAGAAGCGGGAGCCGGGAGCTGTTTTTT	CASSPTRSGSRELFF
TRBD1	TRBJ2-5	many	TRBV14	TGTGCCAGCAGCTCCCGGACAGGGGCGGGGGAAGAGACCCAGTACTTC	CASSSRTGAGEETQYF
-	TRBJ2-7	-	TRBV7-8	TGTGCCAGCAGCGAGGCGTGGAACGAGCAGTACTTC	CASSEAWNEQYF